These 29 T cell receptor beta chains were sequenced from one sample in a study of cytomegalovirus exposure and HLA in healthy donors. With 60 Vbeta and 13 Jbeta primers, the PCR was carried out. Profiled with immunoSEQ multiplex PCR; TCRdb holds only in-frame clones, not every one. The sample includes approximately 70,000 clones, just under 75% of them seen just once. Sequenced sample: PBMCs. The receptors were sampled from a human donor in good health.

This clone was recorded a few times. The chain uses TRBV6-1 and TRBJ1-1, with a weak D call TRBD1 (6 bases). Trimming pared 6 bases from V and 2 bases from J, leaving 16 bases between. CDR3 length: 15 amino acids. Germline V gene data show CDR1 as MNHNS and CDR2 as SASEGT. CDR3: CASSLLDRFNTEAFF. In nucleotides, the CDR3 is TGTGCCAGCAGCCTTTTGGACAGATTTAACACTGAAGCTTTCTTT.

This chain links TRBV6-5 with TRBJ1-2; TRBD1 agrees at 9 bases. The germline V gene encodes CDR1 MNHEY and CDR2 SVGAGI. Trimming took 6 bases from V and 6 from J; bases not matched to a gene: 5. This CDR3 spans 13 amino acids. CDR3 amino acids: CASRPQGANGYTF. Written as DNA, the CDR3 is TGTGCCAGCAGACCACAGGGGGCAAATGGCTACACCTTC.

This chain uses TRBV19 with TRBJ2-1, with D perhaps matching TRBD1 (6 bases). Germline-derived CDR1 and CDR2 are LNHDA and SQIVND (reference sequence). Trimming removed 6 bases at V and 6 bases at J, with 9 bases between. There are 12 residues in the CDR3. CDR3 sequence: CASRAGVNEQFF. CDR3 DNA sequence: TGTGCCAGTAGGGCAGGGGTCAATGAGCAGTTCTTC.

The chain links TRBV18 to TRBJ1-1; tentatively, D is TRBD1 (6 bases). V gave up 3 bases and J gave up 3 bases, with 11 bases separating them. CDR1 and CDR2 from the germline V gene are KGHSH and LQKENI. The CDR3 runs 14 residues. The CDR3 sequence is CASSPGTRYTEAFF. Here the CDR3 DNA reads TGTGCCAGCTCACCGGGGACACGGTACACTGAAGCTTTCTTT.

This chain uses TRBV6-6 with TRBJ2-7; no clear D gene. CDR3 length: 13 residues. The ends were cut back, 0 bases at V and 0 bases at J, with 3 bases in the middle. CDR1 is MNHNY, CDR2 SVGAGI, per germline (reference sequence). For the CDR3, the DNA is TGTGCCAGCAGTTACTCTAGCTCCTACGAGCAGTACTTC. Residues: CASSYSSSYEQYF.

CDR3 sequence: CASSQDQNQPQHF. CDR3 DNA: TGTGCCAGCAGCCAAGATCAGAATCAGCCCCAGCATTTT. This chain connects TRBV14 to TRBJ1-5; D gene unclear. From germline, CDR1 is SGHDN and CDR2 FVKESK. The CDR3 is 13 amino acids. V dropped 0 bases and J dropped 4 bases, with 4 bases sitting between them.

The V and J genes are TRBV9 and TRBJ2-7; 8 nucleotides agree with TRBD2. In germline, CDR1 is SGDLS, CDR2 YYNGEE. This CDR3 has 15 amino acids. J was trimmed by 6 bases and V by 4 bases; bases with no gene match: 12. This CDR3 is CASSPRTSPLTEQYF. CDR3 bases: TGTGCCAGCAGCCCCCGGACTAGCCCCCTTACCGAGCAGTACTTC.

The chain recombines TRBV6-6 with TRBJ1-4; 8 nucleotides line up with TRBD1. The CDR3 has 16 amino acids. The germline V gene encodes CDR1 MNHNY and CDR2 SVGAGI (reference sequence). The V segment lost 6 bases and the J segment 7 bases; nucleotides outside the gene matches: 13. The chain's CDR3 is CASRNRPTGAFEKLFF. The CDR3 coding sequence is TGTGCCAGCAGGAACCGACCGACAGGGGCTTTTGAAAAACTGTTTTTT.

This chain connects TRBV5-4 to TRBJ2-3; 16 positions match TRBD2. The CDR3 length is 19 residues. Trimming at V came to 4 bases and at J to 2 bases, leaving 10 bases not matched to a gene. Germline V gives CDR1 SGHNT, CDR2 YYREEE (reference sequence). CDR3 bases: TGTGCCAGCAGCGGACTTCCGGGACTAGCGGGAGGGACCACAGATACGCAGTATTTT. It is translated as CASSGLPGLAGGTTDTQYF.

The CDR3 DNA sequence: TGTGCCAGTAGAAGAACAGTCCAAGAGACCCAGTACTTC. Protein product: CASRRTVQETQYF. This chain uses TRBV6-5 with TRBJ2-5; D is unresolved. V dropped 9 bases and J dropped 1 base, with 12 bases sitting between them. This CDR3 has 13 amino acids. Per germline, CDR1 MNHEY and CDR2 SVGAGI.

V is TRBV5-1 and J is TRBJ1-1; TRBD1 matches at 10 bases. The CDR3 has 15 amino acids. V shed 4 bases, J shed 4 bases, and the junction held 7 bases outside the gene matches. The V gene's germline CDR1 is SGHRS and CDR2 YFSETQ. Here the CDR3 reads CASSLTGGGGTEAFF. The CDR3 nucleotides read TGCGCCAGCAGCCTGACAGGGGGCGGCGGCACTGAAGCTTTCTTT. Full variable domain (outside the CDR3, taken from reference TRBV5-1 and TRBJ1-1): KAGVTQTPRYLIKTRGQQVTLSCSPISGHRSVSWYQQTPGQGLQFLFEYFSETQRNKGNFPGRFSGRQFSNSRSEMNVSTLELGDSALYLCASSLTGGGGTEAFFGQGTRLTVV.

This rearrangement joins TRBV5-6 to TRBJ2-7; 7 bases map to TRBD2. The CDR3 runs 15 residues. Germline CDR1 is SGHDT and CDR2 is YYEEEE. Unmatched junction bases numbered 8, after V lost 0 bases and J lost 5 bases. Here the CDR3 reads CASSLGGSRVHEQYF. The CDR3 coding sequence is TGTGCCAGCAGCTTGGGCGGGAGTCGGGTACACGAGCAGTACTTC.

The CDR3 DNA reads TGCGCCAGCAGCTGGGGGACAGGGGAAGATACGCAGTATTTT. Residues: CASSWGTGEDTQYF. The chain joins TRBV5-1 to TRBJ2-3, with 10 nucleotides matching TRBD1. Germline CDR1 SGHRS, CDR2 YFSETQ. With 3 bases clipped from V and 5 bases from J, the junction kept 3 bases outside the gene matches. CDR3 length: 14 residues.

The V and J genes are TRBV9 and TRBJ2-7, with 8 positions matching TRBD2. Trimming removed 3 bases from V and 5 bases from J; junction bases left unmatched: 13. Germline V gene sequence: CDR1 SGDLS, CDR2 YYNGEE. The CDR3 consists of 16 residues. The CDR3 spells CASSAQAGASGDEQYF. Here the CDR3 DNA reads TGTGCCAGCAGCGCGCAAGCGGGAGCTTCAGGGGACGAGCAGTACTTC.

The V and J genes are TRBV6-5 and TRBJ2-4; 7 bases align to TRBD1. The V and J ends lost 6 bases and 0 bases, in that order; junction bases with no gene match: 2. The CDR3 is 14 amino acids. CDR1 is MNHEY and CDR2 is SVGAGI in the germline V gene. For the CDR3, the DNA is TGTGCCAGCAGACCAGGGGGAGCCAAAAACATTCAGTACTTC. It encodes CASRPGGAKNIQYF.

J is TRBJ1-1 and V is TRBV29-1; 10 bases line up with TRBD1. The CDR3 covers 17 residues. With V trimmed by 7 bases and J by 7 bases, 21 bases remained unmatched. CDR1 SQVTM and CDR2 ANQGSEA come from the germline V gene. The chain's CDR3 is CSAVGSVTGGVGSEAFF. The DNA of the CDR3 is TGCAGCGCTGTTGGTTCCGTGACAGGGGGCGTCGGAAGTGAAGCTTTCTTT. Using reference TRBV29-1 and TRBJ1-1 for the parts outside the CDR3, the full variable domain is SAVISQKPSRDICQRGTSLTIQCQVDSQVTMMFWYRQQPGQSLTLIATANQGSEATYESGFVIDKFPISRPNLTFSTLTVSNMSPEDSSIYLCSAVGSVTGGVGSEAFFGQGTRLTVV.

V gene TRBV30 combines with J gene TRBJ2-3, with 11 bases aligning to TRBD2. CDR3 size: 14 residues. In germline, CDR1 is GTSNPN, CDR2 SVGIG (reference sequence). With 5 bases clipped from V and 3 bases from J, the junction kept 4 bases outside the gene matches. CDR3 sequence (DNA): TGTGCCTGGCGACTAGCGGGAAGTACAGATACGCAGTATTTT. This translates into CAWRLAGSTDTQYF.

The chain has TRBV19 and TRBJ1-2; D not certain. Looked up from germline, CDR1 is LNHDA and CDR2 is SQIVND (reference sequence). The CDR3 has 14 amino acids. The V end was cut by 8 bases, the J end by 5 bases, with 18 bases between. Here the CDR3 reads CASVLRGGEYGYTF. DNA for the CDR3: TGTGCCAGTGTCTTGCGAGGCGGCGAGTATGGCTACACCTTC.

This clone was picked up a small number of times. The genes are TRBV7-9 and TRBJ1-2; 8 nucleotides line up with TRBD1. CDR3 length: 13 amino acids. Germline-derived CDR1 and CDR2 are SEHNR and FQNEAQ (reference sequence). Unmatched junction bases numbered 4, after V lost 6 bases and J lost 4 bases. The CDR3 sequence: CASSRTGSYGYTF. The CDR3 coding sequence is TGTGCCAGCAGTCGGACAGGGTCCTATGGCTACACCTTC. The entire variable domain, with the rest obtained from reference TRBV7-9 and TRBJ1-2, is as follows: DTGVSQNPRHKITKRGQNVTFRCDPISEHNRLYWYRQTLGQGPEFLTYFQNEAQLEKSRLLSDRFSAERPKGSFSTLEIQRTEQGDSAMYLCASSRTGSYGYTFGSGTRLTVV.

This clone appeared once. The CDR3 region is CASTGSYSNQPQHF. CDR3 sequence (DNA): TGTGCCAGCACGGGTTCTTATAGCAATCAGCCCCAGCATTTT. This chain uses TRBV2 with TRBJ1-5; D call uncertain. CDR1 is SNHLY and CDR2 is FYNNEI in the germline V gene. The CDR3 spans 14 residues. V lost 7 bases and J 0 bases, leaving 10 bases between the germline ends. Variable domain in full (rest from reference TRBV2 and TRBJ1-5): EPEVTQTPSHQVTQMGQEVILRCVPISNHLYFYWYRQILGQKVEFLVSFYNNEISEKSEIFDDQFSVERPDGSNFTLKIRSTKLEDSAMYFCASTGSYSNQPQHFGDGTRLSIL.

The chain links TRBV15 to TRBJ2-7; TRBD2 aligns across 9 bases. Trimming cost V 5 bases and J 2 bases; bases outside gene matches: 7. CDR1 LNHNV and CDR2 YYDKDF come from the germline V gene (reference sequence). This CDR3 contains 15 residues. The chain's CDR3 is CATSFTSGHAYEQYF. The CDR3 DNA follows: TGTGCCACCAGCTTTACTAGCGGGCACGCCTACGAGCAGTACTTC.

The gene calls are TRBV4-2 and TRBJ2-1, with TRBD2 identical over 8 bases. The germline V gene encodes CDR1 LGHNA and CDR2 YNFKEQ. This CDR3 region has 14 residues. Germline trimming cut 4 bases from V and 15 bases from J; bases unmatched to any gene: 14. For the CDR3, the DNA is TGTGCCAGCAGCCGTGAAACGGGGACTAGTCCCCTGTTCTTC. Translating gives CASSRETGTSPLFF.

The genes are TRBV5-1 and TRBJ2-1; D is ambiguous. This CDR3 region has 14 residues. CDR1 is SGHRS, CDR2 YFSETQ, per germline. V was cut by 4 bases and J by 6 bases, with 14 bases left in between. CDR3 nucleotides: TGCGCCAGCAGCCCGAAGAGCGTCGTCAATGAGCAGTTCTTC. Protein: CASSPKSVVNEQFF.

The CDR3 DNA reads TGTGCCAGCAGTGAATTGCTAGGAGGCACTGAAGCTTTCTTT. This codes for CASSELLGGTEAFF. V is TRBV6-1 and J is TRBJ1-1, with D unclear. V lost 2 bases and J 4 bases, leaving 11 bases between the germline ends. This CDR3 is built from 14 residues. CDR1 is MNHNS and CDR2 is SASEGT in the germline V gene.

The chain links TRBV5-1 to TRBJ2-7, with D perhaps matching TRBD2 (6 bases). The length of the CDR3 is 11 residues. With 2 bases removed from V and 7 bases from J, the gap between germline ends came to 7 bases. Germline CDR1 reads SGHRS; CDR2 reads YFSETQ. CDR3 nucleotides: TGCGCCAGCAGCTTCAGCGGGGAGCAGTACTTC. The encoded protein is CASSFSGEQYF.

The chain links TRBV2 to TRBJ2-7, with a tentative D call TRBD1 (5 bases). Trimming stripped 1 base from V and 5 bases from J, with 9 bases between. Germline CDR1 SNHLY, CDR2 FYNNEI. The CDR3 is 13 residues long. DNA of the CDR3: TGTGCCAGCAGTGAAGTGGGGCCCAACGAGCAGTACTTC. It codes for CASSEVGPNEQYF.

In its sample, this clone was seen once. This chain links TRBV5-1 with TRBJ2-5, with 7 bases fitting TRBD2. The length of the CDR3 is 16 residues. Germline CDR1 reads SGHRS; CDR2 reads YFSETQ. V shed 5 bases, J shed 0 bases, and the junction held 10 bases outside the gene matches. The CDR3 sequence: CASSFMPAGDQETQYF. CDR3 DNA: TGCGCCAGCAGTTTTATGCCCGCGGGGGACCAAGAGACCCAGTACTTC.

The chain uses TRBV11-3 and TRBJ2-5; a weak D match, TRBD2 (5 bases). Trimming took 3 bases from V and 0 from J, leaving 11 bases between them. The CDR3 covers 15 residues. Germline V lookup: CDR1 SGHNT, CDR2 YENEEA. CDR3 bases: TGTGCCAGCAGCTTTACGGGAATGTACCAAGAGACCCAGTACTTC. It yields the protein CASSFTGMYQETQYF. Looking up the rest from reference TRBV11-3 and TRBJ2-5 gives the full variable domain: EAGVVQSPRYKIIEKKQPVAFWCNPISGHNTLYWYLQNLGQGPELLIRYENEEAVDDSQLPKDRFSAERLKGVDSTLKIQPAELGDSAVYLCASSFTGMYQETQYFGPGTRLLVL.

This clone has a single count. The V gene is TRBV29-1, the J gene TRBJ2-3; 8 bases line up with TRBD1. In germline, CDR1 is SQVTM, CDR2 ANQGSEA. The CDR3 spans 13 residues. With V trimmed by 7 bases and J by 3 bases, 6 bases remained unmatched. Here the CDR3 DNA reads TGCAGCGGACGCAGGGGGCAGACAGATACGCAGTATTTT. Its translation: CSGRRGQTDTQYF.